These 18 T cell receptor beta chains came from one sample sequenced in a study of cytomegalovirus exposure and HLA in healthy donors. PCR involved 60 Vbeta and 13 Jbeta primers. Sequencing was performed with immunoSEQ multiplex PCR; in TCRdb, only in-frame clones are kept and a portion is missing. The sample contains about 210,000 clones, approximately 78% of which appear only once. Source material: PBMCs. The origin of the receptors is a woman aged 25 to 39 in good health and CMV-seropositive.

The chain joins TRBV2 to TRBJ2-1, with unresolved D. The V gene's germline CDR1 is SNHLY and CDR2 FYNNEI. Deletions cut 6 bases from V and 7 bases from J, with 7 bases between. The CDR3 consists of 11 residues. CDR3 in amino acids: CASRYQNEQFF. The CDR3 coding sequence is TGTGCCAGCAGGTACCAGAATGAGCAGTTCTTC.

This chain links TRBV19 with TRBJ2-3; 9 bases map to TRBD1. The CDR3 covers 15 residues. Germline V gene sequence: CDR1 LNHDA, CDR2 SQIVND (reference sequence). With 2 bases clipped from V and 3 bases from J, the junction kept 3 bases outside the gene matches. The CDR3 reads CASSIQGTGTDTQYF. The CDR3 DNA is TGTGCCAGTAGTATACAAGGGACAGGGACAGATACGCAGTATTTT.

The chain couples TRBV7-8 to TRBJ1-2; 9 nucleotides agree with TRBD1. The CDR3 contains 14 residues. Trimming cost V 4 bases and J 7 bases; bases outside gene matches: 7. Looked up from germline, CDR1 is SGHVS and CDR2 is FQNEAQ. The CDR3 nucleotides are TGTGCCAGCAGCTCAACAGGGGGCATGGCTGGCTACACCTTC. This encodes CASSSTGGMAGYTF.

The V and J genes are TRBV7-8 and TRBJ2-1; D may be TRBD1 (6 bases). There are 15 residues in the CDR3. V lost 1 base to trimming and J lost 8 bases, with 15 bases between them. Germline lookup yields CDR1 SGHVS and CDR2 FQNEAQ. The CDR3 reads CASSLVRGSWDEQFF. CDR3 in DNA: TGTGCCAGCAGCTTAGTCAGGGGCTCGTGGGATGAGCAGTTCTTC.

V gene TRBV6-6 combines with J gene TRBJ2-5; D may be TRBD2 (6 bases). This CDR3 is 14 amino acids long. Germline loops: CDR1 MNHNY, CDR2 SVGAGI (reference sequence). V lost 5 bases to trimming and J lost 4 bases, with 14 bases between them. CDR3 coding DNA: TGTGCCAGCAGTAAAAAGTGGGGAGGAGAGACCCAGTACTTC. This gives the protein CASSKKWGGETQYF.

The V gene is TRBV30, the J gene TRBJ2-3; 10 bases map to TRBD2. This CDR3 is 17 amino acids long. With V trimmed by 5 bases and J by 2 bases, 13 bases remained unmatched. Germline V gene data show CDR1 as GTSNPN and CDR2 as SVGIG (reference sequence). The CDR3 loop is CAWDPSVGLAATDTQYF. The CDR3 DNA follows: TGTGCCTGGGACCCTTCCGTCGGACTAGCGGCCACAGATACGCAGTATTTT. Using reference TRBV30 and TRBJ2-3 for the parts outside the CDR3, the full variable domain is SQTIHQWPATLVQPVGSPLSLECTVEGTSNPNLYWYRQAAGRGLQLLFYSVGIGQISSEVPQNLSASRPQDRQFILSSKKLLLSDSGFYLCAWDPSVGLAATDTQYFGPGTRLTVL.

The genes are TRBV4-1 and TRBJ2-2; TRBD2 matches 7 bases. Germline trimming cut 4 bases from V and 1 base from J; bases unmatched to any gene: 6. The CDR3 covers 16 residues. The germline gives CDR1 MGHRA, CDR2 YSYEKL. The CDR3 DNA reads as TGCGCCAGCAGCCTTGGACTAGGAGGGAACACCGGGGAGCTGTTTTTT. Protein sequence: CASSLGLGGNTGELFF.

This chain links TRBV4-3 with TRBJ2-1; 11 bases map to TRBD2. The V segment lost 4 bases and the J segment 7 bases; nucleotides outside the gene matches: 15. Germline V CDR1 and CDR2: LGHNA, YSLEER. The CDR3 totals 18 residues. DNA for the CDR3: TGCGCCAGCAGCCGAGGACTCCCCCCTAGCGGGAGGAAAAATGAGCAGTTCTTC. Translated, it gives CASSRGLPPSGRKNEQFF.

The genes are TRBV4-1 and TRBJ1-4; TRBD1 aligns across 9 bases. The junction had 9 bases not matched to a gene; V was cut back by 0 bases and J by 7 bases. The CDR3 is 17 amino acids. Germline values: CDR1 MGHRA, CDR2 YSYEKL. This CDR3 is CASSQDGQGFRSEKLFF. Written as DNA, the CDR3 is TGCGCCAGCAGCCAAGATGGACAGGGGTTTCGAAGTGAAAAACTGTTTTTT.

This chain uses TRBV21-1 with TRBJ1-1. TRBV21-1 is an annotated pseudogene. CDR3 length: 14 residues. The CDR3 bases are TGTGCCAGCAGGAGGGCGCTCCAATTCACTGAAGCTTTCTTT. It is translated as CASRRALQFTEAFF.

The V call is TRBV7-2, the J call TRBJ1-5, with 9 bases identical to TRBD1. The trim removed 6 bases at V and 7 bases at J, leaving 4 bases unmatched. Germline assignment: CDR1 SGHTA and CDR2 FQGNSA. This CDR3 region has 13 residues. The CDR3 DNA sequence: TGTGCCAGCAGTCAGGACAGGGGACAGCCCCAGCATTTT. Translation: CASSQDRGQPQHF.

The chain links TRBV27 to TRBJ1-6, with 8 bases lining up with TRBD1. CDR1 and CDR2 (germline): MNHEY, SMNVEV (reference sequence). This CDR3 region has 15 residues. After removal of 6 bases from V and 9 bases from J, the junction contained 10 bases not matched to a gene. CDR3 coding DNA: TGTGCCAGCAGACTACAGGGGGTTGGGAGTTCACCCCTCCACTTT. Translating gives CASRLQGVGSSPLHF.

The chain combines TRBV11-2 with TRBJ1-3; 12 nucleotides match TRBD1. This CDR3 is built from 17 residues. The ends lost 6 bases at V and 3 bases at J; junction bases unmatched: 9. Germline CDR1 and CDR2: SGHAT and FQNNGV. DNA of the CDR3: TGTGCCAGCAGTACTCCTCGGGACAGGGGGCTTGGAAACACCATATATTTT. Protein: CASSTPRDRGLGNTIYF.

This chain connects TRBV19 to TRBJ1-5; D is unresolved. Trimming took 3 bases from V and 6 from J, leaving 15 bases between them. Per germline, CDR1 LNHDA and CDR2 SQIVND (reference sequence). CDR3 length equals 15 residues. CDR3 sequence (DNA): TGTGCCAGTAGTATGGAGGACGATAGGTTTCAGCCCCAGCATTTT. It translates to CASSMEDDRFQPQHF.

V and J are TRBV28 and TRBJ2-7; D may be TRBD1 (5 bases). The CDR3 contains 16 residues. Trimming pared 4 bases from V and 5 bases from J, leaving 21 bases between. The germline V gene encodes CDR1 MDHEN and CDR2 SYDVKM. The CDR3 region is CASSSLQEQPFNEQYF. CDR3 DNA sequence: TGTGCCAGCAGTTCCTTACAGGAGCAGCCCTTTAACGAGCAGTACTTC.

The chain recombines TRBV7-3 with TRBJ2-3, with 11 bases aligning to TRBD1. The CDR3 covers 15 residues. The germline CDR1 and CDR2 sequences are SGHTA and FQGTGA. The ends lost 5 bases at V and 5 bases at J; junction bases unmatched: 6. In DNA, the CDR3 is TGTGCCAGCAGCGCTACCGGGACAGGGGGAGATACGCAGTATTTT. Its translation is CASSATGTGGDTQYF.

V and J are TRBV7-8 and TRBJ2-7; 8 bases align to TRBD1. V dropped 5 bases and J dropped 3; count of bases not matched to a gene: 9. The CDR3 is 15 amino acids. Germline-derived CDR1 and CDR2 are SGHVS and FQNEAQ. The DNA for the CDR3 is TGTGCCAGCAGCCAAGGGACAGGAGTTAGCTACGAGCAGTACTTC. This gives the protein CASSQGTGVSYEQYF. The full variable domain, completed using reference TRBV7-8 and TRBJ2-7, is GAGVSQSPRYKVAKRGQDVALRCDPISGHVSLFWYQQALGQGPEFLTYFQNEAQLDKSGLPSDRFFAERPEGSVSTLKIQRTQQEDSAVYLCASSQGTGVSYEQYFGPGTRLTVT.

This clone was seen more than once but under ten times. This sequence joins TRBV5-1 and TRBJ2-5, with TRBD2 matching 11 bases. The CDR3 has 17 amino acids. Germline-derived CDR1 and CDR2 are SGHRS and YFSETQ. The trim removed 3 bases at V and 5 bases at J, leaving 12 bases unmatched. CDR3 nucleotides: TGCGCCAGCAGCTCATCCAGAGTAGCGGGAGGGTTGGAGACCCAGTACTTC. Amino acids: CASSSSRVAGGLETQYF.